These 2 T cell receptor beta chains share one sample of origin, sequenced in a study of T cells after yellow fever vaccination. MiXCR, applied by TCRdb to the 5' RACE reads, yields one record per CDR3 protein. The sample lists more than 95,000 distinct CDR3 sequences, about 6.8% occurring once. Sequenced here: CD4+ T cells sorted from PBMCs, sampled about 49 days after the first yellow fever vaccination. These receptor sequences come from a man aged 18 to 29 who received the YFV17D yellow fever vaccine.

The chain has TRBV12-3 or TRBV12-4 and TRBJ1-6, with a weak D call TRBD1 (6 bases). The CDR3 totals 13 residues. V lost 4 bases and J lost 7, with 8 bases in between. CDR3 coding DNA: TGTGCCAGCAGTTGGACAGAGAATTCACCCCTCCACTTT. Translated: CASSWTENSPLHF.

This clonotype was counted many times. The chain carries TRBV12-3 or TRBV12-4 and TRBJ2-5, with 9 nucleotides matching TRBD2. This CDR3 spans 14 amino acids. Losses at the gene ends were 5 bases for V and 5 bases for J; bases not matched to a gene: 6. The CDR3 DNA reads as TGTGCCAGCAGTCCTCGGACTAGCGCGGAGACCCAGTACTTC. This encodes CASSPRTSAETQYF.